What follows are 27 T cell receptor beta chains derived from one specimen sequenced in a study of blood T cell repertoires in COVID-19 (dated by TCRdb to 2020 to 2021). Preparation of the library involved the immunoSEQ multiplex PCR assay. TCRdb mirrors the immuneACCESS table, restricted to in-frame sequences. Some clones are absent from its copies; in checked studies, under half trace to an unresolved V gene, and the reason for the others is unknown. This sample is represented by roughly 150,000 clones; around 82% of them were singletons. The ten largest clonotypes hold 5% of the sample. Sequencing was done on a sample of peripheral blood. These receptors all stem from a woman aged 50 to 60 with acute or convalescent COVID-19.

This chain connects TRBV7-9 to TRBJ1-5, with 8 bases aligning to TRBD1. The junction had 5 bases not matched to a gene; V was cut back by 1 base and J by 3 bases. Per germline, CDR1 SEHNR and CDR2 FQNEAQ (reference sequence). This CDR3 is 16 amino acids long. The CDR3 here is CASSLGGTGFNQPQHF. CDR3 in DNA: TGTGCCAGCAGCTTAGGAGGGACAGGTTTCAATCAGCCCCAGCATTTT.

V and J are TRBV28 and TRBJ1-2; D gene unclear. The CDR3 has 12 residues. Looked up from germline, CDR1 is MDHEN and CDR2 is SYDVKM. V gave up 8 bases and J gave up 3 bases, with 10 bases separating them. CDR3 coding DNA: TGTGCCAGCTCGCGCTCGGACTATGGCTACACCTTC. Protein: CASSRSDYGYTF.

The V and J genes are TRBV19 and TRBJ1-6; a weak D match, TRBD1 (5 bases). Germline V gene data show CDR1 as LNHDA and CDR2 as SQIVND (reference sequence). This CDR3 has 15 amino acids. Between the trimmed V and J ends, which lost 8 bases and 6 bases, there was a span of 17 bases. The chain's CDR3 is CASGARSQINSPLHF. The CDR3 DNA follows: TGTGCCAGTGGGGCCCGGAGCCAAATTAATTCACCCCTCCACTTT.

The rearrangement uses TRBV6-5 and TRBJ2-7; D may be TRBD2 (5 bases). The CDR3 loop spans 14 amino acids. Germline V gene data show CDR1 as MNHEY and CDR2 as SVGAGI. Between the trimmed V and J ends, which lost 8 bases and 3 bases, there was a span of 17 bases. The CDR3 sequence is CASPSGGEGYEQYF. In DNA, the CDR3 is TGTGCCAGCCCCTCAGGAGGTGAAGGCTACGAGCAGTACTTC.

This clone was counted a few times. The DNA for the CDR3 is TGTGCCAGCAGCTTAACGGTCGCAGATAATTCACCCCTCCACTTT. It codes for CASSLTVADNSPLHF. The chain recombines TRBV7-3 with TRBJ1-6; D gene unclear. CDR1 SGHTA and CDR2 FQGTGA come from the germline V gene. Deletions cut 0 bases from V and 5 bases from J, with 8 bases between. CDR3 size: 15 residues.

The chain has TRBV7-6 and TRBJ1-1; D remains ambiguous. Germline loops: CDR1 SGHVS, CDR2 FNYEAQ. V was pared by 5 bases and J by 0 bases, with 25 bases between. This CDR3 comprises 19 residues. CDR3 nucleotides: TGTGCCAGCAGCCCCCCGAGACTCCCCGAACCGATTATGAACACTGAAGCTTTCTTT. It translates to CASSPPRLPEPIMNTEAFF.

The chain combines TRBV2 with TRBJ2-4; the D is unclear. Germline CDR1 SNHLY, CDR2 FYNNEI. Deletions cut 7 bases from V and 4 bases from J, with 11 bases between. The CDR3 extends over 13 amino acids. CDR3 DNA sequence: TGTGCCAGCAAATCGGAGCTAAAAAACATTCAGTACTTC. Amino acid sequence: CASKSELKNIQYF.

This clone was picked up one time. This chain uses TRBV12-5 with TRBJ1-5; D unresolved. Germline loops: CDR1 LGHNT, CDR2 FRNRAP. The CDR3 spans 12 residues. V lost 2 bases to trimming and J lost 6 bases, with 5 bases between them. The CDR3 sequence is CASGLSSQPQHF. Here the CDR3 DNA reads TGTGCTAGTGGTTTGTCGAGTCAGCCCCAGCATTTT.

This rearrangement joins TRBV19 to TRBJ2-1, with 8 bases lining up with TRBD2. Germline V gene data show CDR1 as LNHDA and CDR2 as SQIVND (reference sequence). The CDR3 is 14 residues long. Germline trimming cut 5 bases from V and 6 bases from J; bases unmatched to any gene: 6. The CDR3 DNA reads as TGTGCCAGTAGTGAGCTAGCGGGCGGCAATGAGCAGTTCTTC. It specifies CASSELAGGNEQFF. The full variable domain, its missing parts supplied by reference TRBV19 and TRBJ2-1, is DGGITQSPKYLFRKEGQNVTLSCEQNLNHDAMYWYRQDPGQGLRLIYYSQIVNDFQKGDIAEGYSVSREKKESFPLTVTSAQKNPTAFYLCASSELAGGNEQFFGPGTRLTVL.

The V and J genes are TRBV9 and TRBJ2-1, with 10 positions matching TRBD2. From germline, CDR1 is SGDLS and CDR2 YYNGEE. Trimming removed 0 bases from V and 5 bases from J; junction bases left unmatched: 17. The CDR3 has 20 residues. The CDR3 protein is CASSVALLPAGGHSDNEQFF. DNA of the CDR3: TGTGCCAGCAGCGTAGCCCTCCTGCCAGCGGGGGGGCATAGTGACAATGAGCAGTTCTTC.

V and J are TRBV20-1 and TRBJ1-4, with TRBD1 as a possible D gene (5 bases). Trimming shortened V by 3 bases and J by 6 bases, and 11 bases separated the two germline ends. CDR1 is DFQATT, CDR2 SNEGSKA, per germline (reference sequence). This CDR3 is built from 13 residues. The CDR3 DNA reads TGCAGTGCTAGTAGCGGGACGGATGAAAAACTGTTTTTT. The encoded protein is CSASSGTDEKLFF.

The rearrangement uses TRBV3-1 (or the pseudogene TRBV3-2) and TRBJ1-2, with 8 bases fitting TRBD1. CDR1 is LGHDT, CDR2 YNNKEL, per germline (reference sequence). J gave up 4 bases and V 4 bases, and 8 bases lay outside the gene matches. This CDR3 has 15 amino acids. In nucleotides, the CDR3 is TGTGCCAGCAGCCTCCAGGGGGCGCGGGGCTATGGCTACACCTTC. Amino acid sequence: CASSLQGARGYGYTF.

The V gene is TRBV7-2, the J gene TRBJ2-7; D gene unclear. V gave up 5 bases and J gave up 3 bases, with 17 bases separating them. CDR1 is SGHTA and CDR2 is FQGNSA in the germline V gene. The CDR3 spans 15 residues. CDR3 loop: CASSPPRRHFYEQYF. The CDR3 nucleotides read TGTGCCAGCAGCCCCCCCCGAAGACACTTCTACGAGCAGTACTTC.

This chain links TRBV7-3 with TRBJ1-1; possibly TRBD1 for D (6 bases). From germline, CDR1 is SGHTA and CDR2 FQGTGA. The CDR3 runs 15 residues. Trimming shortened V by 4 bases and J by 4 bases, and 16 bases separated the two germline ends. The CDR3 sequence: CASSSNTGMGTEAFF. The CDR3 DNA reads as TGTGCCAGCAGCTCCAATACAGGGATGGGCACTGAAGCTTTCTTT.

The V and J genes are TRBV28 and TRBJ1-1; D gene ambiguous. This CDR3 region has 12 residues. Germline CDR1 MDHEN, CDR2 SYDVKM. V was clipped by 8 bases and J by 5 bases, with 12 bases between them. CDR3 sequence (DNA): TGTGCCAGCGCGAATGGTTGGACTGAAGCTTTCTTT. The encoded protein is CASANGWTEAFF.

The chain links TRBV10-3 to TRBJ1-6, with D possibly being TRBD1 (6 bases). CDR3 length: 12 residues. The V gene's germline CDR1 is ENHRY and CDR2 SYGVKD. V lost 8 bases and J 6 bases, leaving 8 bases between the germline ends. The CDR3 here is CAIGGVNSPLHF. CDR3 DNA sequence: TGTGCCATCGGGGGCGTTAATTCACCCCTCCACTTT.

The chain uses TRBV7-9 and TRBJ1-1; D possibly corresponds to TRBD1 (6 bases). The CDR3 is 14 amino acids. The V gene lost 1 base and the J gene lost 1 base, with 7 bases spanning the gap. From germline, CDR1 is SEHNR and CDR2 FQNEAQ (reference sequence). CDR3 bases: TGTGCCAGCAGCTTAGGACAGGCGAACACTGAAGCTTTCTTT. Its translation is CASSLGQANTEAFF.

The chain couples TRBV5-1 to TRBJ1-3; no reliable D call. The V and J ends lost 4 bases and 0 bases respectively, with 8 bases between them. The germline V gene encodes CDR1 SGHRS and CDR2 YFSETQ. The CDR3 spans 14 residues. This chain's CDR3 is CASSQADSGNTIYF. Written as DNA, the CDR3 is TGCGCCAGCAGCCAGGCCGACTCTGGAAACACCATATATTTT.

This chain connects TRBV7-9 to TRBJ1-5, with D perhaps TRBD1 (5 bases). V gave up 4 bases and J gave up 7 bases, with 8 bases separating them. The CDR3 has 12 amino acids. The germline CDR1 and CDR2 sequences are SEHNR and FQNEAQ (reference sequence). The CDR3 protein is CASSSAGQPQHF. The CDR3 nucleotides read TGTGCCAGCAGCTCCGCAGGGCAGCCCCAGCATTTT.

The gene calls are TRBV6-5 and TRBJ1-6; possibly TRBD1 for D (5 bases). The germline gives CDR1 MNHEY, CDR2 SVGAGI. V was pared by 7 bases and J by 2 bases, with 12 bases between. The CDR3 sequence is 15 residues long. The CDR3 nucleotides read TGTGCCAGCAAGGAGGGGTTGGCCTATAATTCACCCCTCCACTTT. Encoded protein: CASKEGLAYNSPLHF.

The rearrangement links TRBV11-2 to TRBJ2-5; tentative D call: TRBD1 (5 bases). Trimming took off 4 bases at V and 3 bases at J, with 12 bases between the two ends. The CDR3 is 14 amino acids. Germline loops: CDR1 SGHAT, CDR2 FQNNGV. CDR3 sequence reads: CASSSRAHEETQYF. The CDR3 nucleotides read TGTGCCAGCAGCTCCAGGGCACACGAAGAGACCCAGTACTTC. Full variable domain (outside the CDR3, taken from reference TRBV11-2 and TRBJ2-5): EAGVAQSPRYKIIEKRQSVAFWCNPISGHATLYWYQQILGQGPKLLIQFQNNGVVDDSQLPKDRFSAERLKGVDSTLKIQPAKLEDSAVYLCASSSRAHEETQYFGPGTRLLVL.

The chain uses TRBV7-2 and TRBJ2-7, with D perhaps matching TRBD1 (6 bases). The germline gives CDR1 SGHTA, CDR2 FQGNSA. V lost 0 bases and J lost 4, with 10 bases in between. This CDR3 is 14 amino acids long. CDR3 residues: CASSLARTDYEQYF. CDR3 DNA sequence: TGTGCCAGCAGCTTAGCGAGGACAGATTACGAGCAGTACTTC.

This clone was seen only once. The chain recombines TRBV19 with TRBJ2-3; TRBD1 is a possible D gene (6 bases). Trimming took off 4 bases at V and 4 bases at J, with 9 bases between the two ends. The CDR3 is 13 amino acids. Germline V CDR1 and CDR2: LNHDA, SQIVND (reference sequence). CDR3 protein: CASSTGDPDTQYF. The CDR3 DNA reads TGTGCCAGTAGTACAGGGGACCCAGATACGCAGTATTTT.

In its sample, this clone was seen once. The genes are TRBV29-1 and TRBJ2-1, with D possibly being TRBD1 (5 bases). Germline V gene sequence: CDR1 SQVTM, CDR2 ANQGSEA. The CDR3 has 12 amino acids. V lost 5 bases and J 9 bases, leaving 14 bases between the germline ends. CDR3 amino acids: CSVRVGRGEQFF. As DNA, the CDR3 is TGCAGCGTTCGGGTGGGAAGGGGTGAGCAGTTCTTC.

The V call is TRBV9, the J call TRBJ1-5, with 8 bases matching TRBD1. CDR1 and CDR2 (germline): SGDLS, YYNGEE. Trimming removed 0 bases from V and 3 bases from J; junction bases left unmatched: 2. The CDR3 consists of 15 residues. Here the CDR3 DNA reads TGTGCCAGCAGCGTAGCGGGACAGGACAATCAGCCCCAGCATTTT. It codes for CASSVAGQDNQPQHF.

The count of this clone is one. J is TRBJ2-1 and V is TRBV6-4; weak D call: TRBD2 (6 bases). There are 13 residues in the CDR3. Trimming left V 8 bases short and J 6 bases short, with 14 bases between. Germline values: CDR1 MRHNA, CDR2 SNTAGT. In DNA form, the CDR3 reads TGTGCCAGCGCGACGGGGGATCGCAATGAGCAGTTCTTC. This encodes CASATGDRNEQFF.

The CDR3 sequence: CASSADDRAPYEQYF. The CDR3 DNA reads TGTGCCAGCAGCGCCGACGACAGGGCACCCTACGAGCAGTACTTC. The chain has TRBV9 and TRBJ2-7, with 7 bases fitting TRBD1. The CDR3 has 15 residues. V dropped 3 bases and J dropped 2; count of bases not matched to a gene: 8. The germline gives CDR1 SGDLS, CDR2 YYNGEE.